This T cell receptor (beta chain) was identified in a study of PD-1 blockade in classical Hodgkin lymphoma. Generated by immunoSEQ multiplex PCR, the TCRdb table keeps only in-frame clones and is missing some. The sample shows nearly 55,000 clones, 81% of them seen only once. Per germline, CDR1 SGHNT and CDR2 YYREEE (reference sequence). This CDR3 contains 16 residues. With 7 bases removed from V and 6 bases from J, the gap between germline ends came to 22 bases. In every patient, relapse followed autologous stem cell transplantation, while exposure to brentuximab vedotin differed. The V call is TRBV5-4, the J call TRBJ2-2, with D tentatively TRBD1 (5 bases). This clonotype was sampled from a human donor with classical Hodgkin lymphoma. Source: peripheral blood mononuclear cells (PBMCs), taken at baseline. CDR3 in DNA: TGTGCCAGCGGGGTTTCCGTCCTACAGGTTGCCGGGGAGCTGTTTTTT. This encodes CASGVSVLQVAGELFF.